One sample yielded the 31 T cell receptor beta chains listed below, sequenced in a study of T cells after yellow fever vaccination. TCRdb redid the calling of the 5' RACE reads with MiXCR, one entry per CDR3 protein. The table shows fewer than 400,000 distinct CDR3 sequences, with roughly 10% occurring only once. The source material was CD4+ T cells sorted from PBMCs, sampled 45 days after the yellow fever booster vaccination. These receptors all come from a young man who received the YFV17D yellow fever vaccine.

This clonotype has only a few counts. This chain joins TRBV20-1 and TRBJ1-6, with D possibly matching TRBD1 (6 bases). The V end was cut by 5 bases, the J end by 9 bases, with 17 bases between. CDR1 and CDR2 from the germline V gene are DFQATT and SNEGSKA (reference sequence). The CDR3 spans 14 residues. The CDR3 DNA follows: TGCAGTGCTGGGGGGGGCTCTACGGGTTCACCCCTCCACTTT. It codes for CSAGGGSTGSPLHF.

This clonotype came up many times. V gene TRBV12-3 or TRBV12-4 combines with J gene TRBJ1-2; TRBD1 might be the D (5 bases). Trimming removed 1 base from V and 5 bases from J, with 11 bases in between. The CDR3 has 14 amino acids. Here the CDR3 reads CASSLGRETYGYTF. In nucleotides, the CDR3 is TGTGCCAGCAGTTTAGGCAGGGAGACTTATGGCTACACCTTC.

This clonotype was counted between two and nine times. This chain joins TRBV7-9 and TRBJ2-7; TRBD1 aligns across 7 bases. Germline values: CDR1 SEHNR, CDR2 FQNEAQ (reference sequence). This CDR3 has 17 amino acids. V was pared by 1 base and J by 0 bases, with 9 bases of the junction left unmatched. The CDR3 loop is CASSLGSGTESSYEQYV. The CDR3 DNA is TGTGCCAGCAGCTTAGGTTCCGGGACAGAGAGCTCCTACGAGCAGTACGTC.

This chain connects TRBV7-3 to TRBJ2-6; D ambiguous. The V gene lost 5 bases and the J gene lost 2 bases, with 13 bases spanning the gap. The CDR3 length is 16 residues. CDR1 SGHTA and CDR2 FQGTGA come from the germline V gene. The CDR3 DNA reads as TGTGCCAGCAGCCCCCGTTATGGCCCTGGGGCCAACGTCCTGACTTTC. This sequence encodes CASSPRYGPGANVLTF.

This clonotype was seen a handful of times. J is TRBJ2-5 and V is TRBV4-3; D is undetermined. Germline V gene lookup returns CDR1 LGHNA and CDR2 YSLEER. There are 14 residues in the CDR3. Trimming took off 0 bases at V and 5 bases at J, with 10 bases between the two ends. In DNA form, the CDR3 reads TGCGCCAGCAGCCAAGAGCTGCTGGGGGAGACCCAGTACTTC. Its protein product is CASSQELLGETQYF.

The CDR3 protein is CSVLGGYTF. In nucleotides, the CDR3 is TGCAGTGTCCTGGGTGGCTACACCTTC. The chain recombines TRBV20-1 with TRBJ1-2; D unresolved. The CDR3 has 9 residues. CDR1 is DFQATT, CDR2 SNEGSKA, per germline (reference sequence). Trimming cost V 7 bases and J 7 bases, with 7 bases left between them.

The chain joins TRBV28 to TRBJ2-5; D is unclear. Trimming removed 6 bases from V and 4 bases from J, with 12 bases in between. Germline V gives CDR1 MDHEN, CDR2 SYDVKM. The length of the CDR3 is 13 residues. CDR3 in DNA: TGTGCCAGCAGCCCTCAGGATACAGAGACCCAGTACTTC. Encoded protein: CASSPQDTETQYF.

A few counts support this clonotype. The gene calls are TRBV5-6 and TRBJ2-7; 10 bases line up with TRBD1. CDR3 length: 13 residues. Looked up from germline, CDR1 is SGHDT and CDR2 is YYEEEE. Trimming at V came to 4 bases and at J to 3 bases, leaving 1 base not matched to a gene. The CDR3 DNA is TGTGCCAGCAGCGGGACAGGGGACTACGAGCAGTACTTC. Amino acid sequence: CASSGTGDYEQYF.

This clonotype was seen a handful of times. The rearrangement joins TRBV4-3 to TRBJ1-2, with D perhaps TRBD1 (6 bases). Trimming cost V 5 bases and J 0 bases, with 10 bases left between them. Germline loops: CDR1 LGHNA, CDR2 YSLEER. The CDR3 extends over 14 amino acids. In nucleotides, the CDR3 is TGCGCCAGCAGCAGGGGGGGGACTAACTATGGCTACACCTTC. This translates into CASSRGGTNYGYTF.

The chain joins TRBV5-1 to TRBJ2-1; D may be TRBD1 (6 bases). CDR3 length: 13 amino acids. Germline V gene sequence: CDR1 SGHRS, CDR2 YFSETQ. Between the trimmed V and J ends, which lost 6 bases and 13 bases, there was a span of 20 bases. Written as DNA, the CDR3 is TGCGCCAGCAATGATCAGGGGCAGGATACCCAGTTCTTC. This gives the protein CASNDQGQDTQFF.

The V gene is TRBV10-3, the J gene TRBJ1-2; D call uncertain. Looked up from germline, CDR1 is ENHRY and CDR2 is SYGVKD. This CDR3 contains 15 residues. The germline V and J ends were trimmed by 4 bases and 4 bases, with 16 bases remaining between them. CDR3 nucleotides: TGTGCCATCAGTGGCGACCTCACTTGGGGCTATGGCTACACCTTC. This sequence encodes CAISGDLTWGYGYTF.

The rearrangement uses TRBV18 and TRBJ2-3; 7 bases agree with TRBD2. V dropped 4 bases and J dropped 1; count of bases not matched to a gene: 5. CDR1 and CDR2 from the germline V gene are KGHSH and LQKENI. The CDR3 covers 15 residues. The CDR3 reads CASSQRGEGTDTQYF. For the CDR3, the DNA is TGTGCCAGCTCACAACGGGGGGAGGGCACAGATACGCAGTATTTT.

The CDR3 here is CASHINEFGGYNEQFF. DNA of the CDR3: TGTGCCAGTCATATCAACGAGTTTGGGGGTTACAATGAGCAGTTCTTC. The genes are TRBV7-2 and TRBJ2-1; either TRBD1 or TRBD2 may fit D (5 bases each). V lost 9 bases and J lost 4, with 22 bases in between. The CDR3 covers 16 residues. Germline lookup yields CDR1 SGHTA and CDR2 FQGNSA.

This clonotype was found a few times. The chain has TRBV7-9 and TRBJ2-1; maybe TRBD1 (6 bases). The CDR3 is made up of 19 amino acids. The V gene's germline CDR1 is SEHNR and CDR2 FQNEAQ (reference sequence). V gave up 5 bases and J gave up 12 bases, with 35 bases separating them. The CDR3 DNA reads as TGTGCCAGCAGCGCCCGACAGGACGACCGTTTTACAATGAGGTCGGTGCAGTTCTTC. It encodes CASSARQDDRFTMRSVQFF. Full variable domain (missing parts from reference TRBV7-9 and TRBJ2-1): DTGVSQNPRHKITKRGQNVTFRCDPISEHNRLYWYRQTLGQGPEFLTYFQNEAQLEKSRLLSDRFSAERPKGSFSTLEIQRTEQGDSAMYLCASSARQDDRFTMRSVQFFGPGTRLTVL.

The chain is built from TRBV19 and TRBJ1-5; no definite D call. Germline values: CDR1 LNHDA, CDR2 SQIVND (reference sequence). The length of the CDR3 is 12 residues. Trimming took 6 bases from V and 9 from J, leaving 12 bases between them. CDR3 in amino acids: CASSLRLLPQHF. CDR3 in DNA: TGTGCCAGTAGCCTAAGGTTGTTGCCCCAGCATTTT.

This clonotype was recorded a few times. This rearrangement joins TRBV28 to TRBJ2-7, with 8 positions matching TRBD1. Germline trimming cut 10 bases from V and 0 bases from J; bases unmatched to any gene: 11. Germline CDR1 MDHEN, CDR2 SYDVKM. The CDR3 spans 15 residues. CDR3 in DNA: TGTGCCAAGCTGATCTGGACAGGGCGCTCCTACGAGCAGTACGTC. Amino acid sequence: CAKLIWTGRSYEQYV.

This clonotype has more than one count but fewer than ten. This chain joins TRBV5-1 and TRBJ2-1; the match to TRBD1 covers 9 bases. This CDR3 spans 16 amino acids. Germline V gene sequence: CDR1 SGHRS, CDR2 YFSETQ. Losses at the gene ends were 4 bases for V and 2 bases for J; bases not matched to a gene: 7. The CDR3 reads CASSPSRTGAYNEQFF. The CDR3 nucleotides read TGCGCCAGCAGCCCTAGCAGGACAGGGGCCTACAATGAGCAGTTCTTC. Based on the CDR3 plus reference TRBV5-1 and TRBJ2-1, the full variable domain is KAGVTQTPRYLIKTRGQQVTLSCSPISGHRSVSWYQQTPGQGLQFLFEYFSETQRNKGNFPGRFSGRQFSNSRSEMNVSTLELGDSALYLCASSPSRTGAYNEQFFGPGTRLTVL.

This clonotype was seen a handful of times. The chain is built from TRBV7-9 and TRBJ1-5; D ambiguous. The germline V and J ends were trimmed by 3 bases and 4 bases, with 13 bases remaining between them. Germline V gene lookup returns CDR1 SEHNR and CDR2 FQNEAQ (reference sequence). This CDR3 spans 15 amino acids. Here the CDR3 reads CASSFSVEGNQPQHF. CDR3 bases: TGTGCCAGCAGCTTTAGCGTGGAAGGGAATCAGCCCCAGCATTTT. The full variable domain, rest sourced from reference TRBV7-9 and TRBJ1-5, is DTGVSQNPRHKITKRGQNVTFRCDPISEHNRLYWYRQTLGQGPEFLTYFQNEAQLEKSRLLSDRFSAERPKGSFSTLEIQRTEQGDSAMYLCASSFSVEGNQPQHFGDGTRLSIL.

The sample holds a few counts of this clonotype. The chain links TRBV9 to TRBJ2-1; D possibly corresponds to TRBD1 (6 bases). Trimming cost V 0 bases and J 9 bases, with 13 bases left between them. This CDR3 contains 14 residues. Germline V CDR1 and CDR2: SGDLS, YYNGEE. CDR3 nucleotides: TGTGCCAGCAGCGTAGACCCCCAAGGGGGTGAGCAGTTCTTC. Translation: CASSVDPQGGEQFF.

This clonotype was recorded once. V is TRBV5-1 and J is TRBJ2-3, with TRBD2 matching over 15 bases. Germline lookup yields CDR1 SGHRS and CDR2 YFSETQ. Losses at the gene ends were 5 bases for V and 5 bases for J; bases not matched to a gene: 6. This CDR3 contains 16 residues. For the CDR3, the DNA is TGCGCCAGCAGAATTGGGACTAGCGGGGGGCTAGATACGCAGTATTTT. Protein sequence: CASRIGTSGGLDTQYF.

This clonotype turned up a few times. This chain uses TRBV4-2 with TRBJ2-7, with no clear D. The CDR3 is 14 amino acids. V shed 1 base and J shed 3 bases, with 10 bases lying between them. CDR1 and CDR2 (germline): LGHNA, YNFKEQ. The CDR3 DNA reads as TGTGCCAGCAGCCAAGGGGCTGGGGACTACGAGCAGTACTTC. Encoded protein: CASSQGAGDYEQYF.

J is TRBJ1-1 and V is TRBV27, with D uncertain. V lost 6 bases to trimming and J lost 2 bases, with 16 bases between them. CDR3 size: 15 residues. Germline CDR1 is MNHEY and CDR2 is SMNVEV (reference sequence). This CDR3 reads CASSSQWGVNTEAFF. CDR3 bases: TGTGCCAGCAGCTCCCAATGGGGAGTAAACACTGAAGCTTTCTTT.

This clonotype was observed a handful of times. The rearrangement joins TRBV14 to TRBJ1-1; D unresolved. CDR3 length equals 13 residues. The germline V gene has CDR1 SGHDN and CDR2 FVKESK. V was cut by 2 bases and J by 2 bases, with 6 bases left in between. The CDR3 nucleotides are TGTGCCAGCAGCCAACTAGCCAACACTGAAGCTTTCTTT. Translation gives CASSQLANTEAFF.

This clonotype was observed at least ten times. The chain employs TRBV30 and TRBJ1-1; D is uncertain. This CDR3 is built from 13 residues. Looked up from germline, CDR1 is GTSNPN and CDR2 is SVGIG (reference sequence). Trimming removed 4 bases from V and 1 base from J, with 10 bases in between. CDR3 sequence: CAWIKEGNTEAFF. CDR3 sequence (DNA): TGTGCCTGGATAAAGGAGGGGAACACTGAAGCTTTCTTT.

The V and J genes are TRBV7-2 and TRBJ2-1; possible D gene TRBD2, 5 bases. There are 12 residues in the CDR3. V was pared by 5 bases and J by 12 bases, with 14 bases between. Germline V CDR1 and CDR2: SGHTA, FQGNSA. In DNA, the CDR3 is TGTGCCAGCAGCCTCGCGCGGGTTGGGCAGTTCTTC. This encodes CASSLARVGQFF.

The V gene is TRBV5-1, the J gene TRBJ1-3; TRBD1 might be the D (5 bases). The V end lost 4 bases, the J end lost 2 bases, and 13 bases lay between the germline ends. The length of the CDR3 is 15 residues. CDR1 and CDR2 from the germline V gene are SGHRS and YFSETQ. In DNA form, the CDR3 reads TGCGCCAGCAGCCTGGGACTTCAAGCTGGAAACACCATATATTTT. It yields the protein CASSLGLQAGNTIYF.

This chain connects TRBV6-5 to TRBJ2-5, with 9 bases identical to TRBD2. The V segment lost 10 bases and the J segment 3 bases; nucleotides outside the gene matches: 6. This CDR3 region has 13 residues. CDR1 and CDR2 (germline): MNHEY, SVGAGI. The CDR3 sequence is CATRTSAKETQYF. The DNA for the CDR3 is TGTGCCACCAGGACTAGCGCAAAAGAGACCCAGTACTTC.

This clonotype was found many times. The V gene is TRBV4-3, the J gene TRBJ1-2, with TRBD1 as a possible D gene (5 bases). V gave up 1 base and J gave up 8 bases, with 14 bases separating them. The germline V gene encodes CDR1 LGHNA and CDR2 YSLEER. CDR3 length: 14 residues. The CDR3 here is CASSQGPGGGGYTF. The DNA for the CDR3 is TGCGCCAGCAGCCAAGGACCCGGGGGGGGAGGCTACACCTTC.

This clonotype has at least ten counts. The chain couples TRBV4-1 to TRBJ2-6; D not resolved. The ends were cut back, 0 bases at V and 0 bases at J, with 6 bases in the middle. Germline CDR1 reads MGHRA; CDR2 reads YSYEKL. This CDR3 region has 16 residues. The CDR3 nucleotides read TGCGCCAGCAGCCAAGATTGGAACTCTGGGGCCAACGTCCTGACTTTC. Its translation is CASSQDWNSGANVLTF.

The V and J genes are TRBV20-1 and TRBJ2-3; no clear D. There are 11 residues in the CDR3. V lost 4 bases and J lost 0, with 2 bases in between. CDR1 is DFQATT, CDR2 SNEGSKA, per germline (reference sequence). The CDR3 spells CSATSTDTQYF. Written as DNA, the CDR3 is TGCAGTGCTACCAGCACAGATACGCAGTATTTT.

In its sample, this clonotype was seen many times. The chain is built from TRBV25-1 and TRBJ1-5; 10 nucleotides agree with TRBD1. Unmatched junction bases numbered 2, after V lost 8 bases and J lost 4 bases. The length of the CDR3 is 13 residues. The V gene's germline CDR1 is MGHDK and CDR2 SYGVNS. The CDR3 DNA reads as TGTGCCAGCCGACAGGGGGCGAATCAGCCCCAGCATTTT. Its translation: CASRQGANQPQHF.